Each of the 8 T cell receptor beta chains below was sequenced from the same sample in a study of regulatory T cells. Amplification used 52 TRBV primers and 13 TRBJ primers. Sequencing was performed with immunoSEQ multiplex PCR; in TCRdb, only in-frame clones are kept and a portion is missing. The sample shows 30,000 to 40,000 clones, over 75% of them seen only once. Findings of the study overall: In CD3G-deficient patients, conventional CD4+ T cells were enriched for hydrophobic CDR3 residues at positions 6 and 7.

Their antigens remain unidentified. Material: conventional CD4+ T cells sorted from blood. The receptors were sampled from a person aged 18-29 years with CD3G deficiency.

The V and J genes are TRBV7-8 and TRBJ2-7, with D maybe TRBD1 (5 bases). The V gene's germline CDR1 is SGHVS and CDR2 FQNEAQ. V lost 4 bases, J lost 0 bases, and 13 bases lay in between. The CDR3 is made up of 15 amino acids. The CDR3 reads CASSSGTGRSYEQYF. CDR3 coding DNA: TGTGCCAGCAGCTCAGGAACAGGCCGCTCCTACGAGCAGTACTTC.

This clone was picked up a small number of times. This rearrangement joins TRBV27 to TRBJ2-1; TRBD1 might be the D (6 bases). The CDR3 length is 15 residues. V was shortened by 0 bases and J by 5 bases, with 11 bases between the two germline ends. CDR1 and CDR2 from the germline V gene are MNHEY and SMNVEV (reference sequence). The CDR3 DNA reads TGTGCCAGCAGTTTATCGTGGACAGATAACAATGAGCAGTTCTTC. This codes for CASSLSWTDNNEQFF.

This clone was seen a single time. The CDR3 region has the DNA TGTGCCACCACTTCGGGCGGGTCTGGAGAAAAACTGTTTTTT. Translated: CATTSGGSGEKLFF. The chain has TRBV6-1 and TRBJ1-4; D ambiguous. V gave up 10 bases and J gave up 8 bases, with 20 bases separating them. CDR3 size: 14 residues. Germline lookup yields CDR1 MNHNS and CDR2 SASEGT.

This chain joins TRBV7-9 and TRBJ2-3, with 8 bases identical to TRBD2. V was clipped by 2 bases and J by 2 bases; unmatched bases: 9. The CDR3 length is 17 residues. The V gene's germline CDR1 is SEHNR and CDR2 FQNEAQ (reference sequence). The CDR3 sequence is CASSLTGAGGNTDTQYF. CDR3 DNA sequence: TGTGCCAGCAGCTTAACCGGGGCGGGAGGCAACACAGATACGCAGTATTTT.

This clone appeared a few times. The chain joins TRBV19 to TRBJ2-1, with 11 positions matching TRBD2. With V trimmed by 5 bases and J by 3 bases, 6 bases remained unmatched. Per germline, CDR1 LNHDA and CDR2 SQIVND (reference sequence). This CDR3 is built from 16 residues. CDR3 DNA sequence: TGTGCCAGTAGTCCAAGACTAGCGGGACTCTACAATGAGCAGTTCTTC. It is translated as CASSPRLAGLYNEQFF.

V is TRBV6-1 and J is TRBJ2-7; tentative D call: TRBD2 (5 bases). The CDR3 covers 14 residues. The V end was cut by 6 bases, the J end by 2 bases, with 14 bases between. The germline CDR1 and CDR2 sequences are MNHNS and SASEGT. The DNA of the CDR3 is TGTGCCAGCAGCCTAACGGGAAGAACCTACGAGCAGTACTTC. Protein product: CASSLTGRTYEQYF.

V gene TRBV18 combines with J gene TRBJ2-5; D ambiguous. The CDR3 has 13 amino acids. V shed 2 bases and J shed 4 bases, with 8 bases lying between them. The germline V gene has CDR1 KGHSH and CDR2 LQKENI. In DNA, the CDR3 is TGTGCCAGCTCACCATCCCGGGTAGAGACCCAGTACTTC. Residues: CASSPSRVETQYF.

This clone was found once. The V call is TRBV28, the J call TRBJ2-3; 10 bases line up with TRBD1. Germline V gene data show CDR1 as MDHEN and CDR2 as SYDVKM. The CDR3 totals 16 residues. V was pared by 3 bases and J by 4 bases, with 7 bases of the junction left unmatched. In DNA form, the CDR3 reads TGTGCCAGCAGTTTCTTTTGGGGGACAGGGGCAGATACGCAGTATTTT. Its protein is CASSFFWGTGADTQYF. Full variable domain (rest looked up from reference TRBV28 and TRBJ2-3): DVKVTQSSRYLVKRTGEKVFLECVQDMDHENMFWYRQDPGLGLRLIYFSYDVKMKEKGDIPEGYSVSREKKERFSLILESASTNQTSMYLCASSFFWGTGADTQYFGPGTRLTVL.